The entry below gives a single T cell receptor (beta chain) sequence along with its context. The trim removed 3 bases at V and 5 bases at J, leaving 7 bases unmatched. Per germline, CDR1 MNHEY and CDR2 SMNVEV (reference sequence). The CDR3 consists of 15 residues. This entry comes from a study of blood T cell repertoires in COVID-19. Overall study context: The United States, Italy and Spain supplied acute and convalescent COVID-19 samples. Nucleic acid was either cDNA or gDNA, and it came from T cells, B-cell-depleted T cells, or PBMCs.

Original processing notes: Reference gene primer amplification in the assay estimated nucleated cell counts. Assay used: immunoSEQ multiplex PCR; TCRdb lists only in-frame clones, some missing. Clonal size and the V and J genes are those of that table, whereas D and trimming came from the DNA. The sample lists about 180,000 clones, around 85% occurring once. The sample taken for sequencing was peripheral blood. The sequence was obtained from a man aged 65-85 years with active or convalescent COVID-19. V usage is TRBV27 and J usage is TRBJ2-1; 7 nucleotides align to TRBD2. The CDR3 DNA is TGTGCCAGCAGTTTCCCCGGGCTAGCGGACAATGAGCAGTTCTTC. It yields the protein CASSFPGLADNEQFF.